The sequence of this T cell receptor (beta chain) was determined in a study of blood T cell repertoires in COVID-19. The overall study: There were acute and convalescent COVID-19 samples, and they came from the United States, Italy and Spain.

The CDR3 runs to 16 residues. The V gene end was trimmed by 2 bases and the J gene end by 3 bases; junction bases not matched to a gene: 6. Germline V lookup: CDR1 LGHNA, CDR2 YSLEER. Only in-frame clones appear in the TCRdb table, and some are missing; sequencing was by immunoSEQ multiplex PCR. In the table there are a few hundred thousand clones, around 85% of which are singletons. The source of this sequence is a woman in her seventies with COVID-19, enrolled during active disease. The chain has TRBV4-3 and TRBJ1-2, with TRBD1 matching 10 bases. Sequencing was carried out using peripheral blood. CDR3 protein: CASSQSTGGAYYGYTF. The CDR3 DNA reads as TGCGCCAGCAGCCAATCGACAGGGGGCGCCTACTATGGCTACACCTTC.